Listed below are T cell receptor beta chains from one sample, sequenced in a study of cytomegalovirus exposure and HLA in healthy donors. Assay: immunoSEQ multiplex PCR; the TCRdb copy retains only in-frame clones and omits some. This sample has roughly 200,000 clones, with approximately 87% found just once. Sequencing was performed on PBMCs. These receptor sequences come from a young man in good health and CMV-seronegative. Each CDR3 is given with its conserved first and last residue. Each record gives: V gene, CDR3 length, clone size, J gene, D gene, CDR3 DNA, CDR3 protein. A D gene is named only where the DNA matches it firmly. Expanded clones are given a class, and other clones once, few, many or no size at all.

v_call: TRBV5-1; cdr3_length: 14; clone_size: .; j_call: TRBJ1-5; d_call: .; cdr3_nt: TGCGCCAGCAGCTTAGACTATAGCAATCAGCCCCAGCATTTT; cdr3_aa: CASSLDYSNQPQHF
v_call: TRBV6-1; cdr3_length: 12; clone_size: .; j_call: TRBJ2-7; d_call: .; cdr3_nt: TGTGCCAGCAGTAAGGGGACCTACGAGCAGTACTTC; cdr3_aa: CASSKGTYEQYF
v_call: TRBV7-2; cdr3_length: 19; clone_size: .; j_call: TRBJ1-5; d_call: TRBD1; cdr3_nt: TGTGCCAGCAGCTTATGGGGGGACAGGGGGCTTTTGAGCAATCAGCCCCAGCATTTT; cdr3_aa: CASSLWGDRGLLSNQPQHF
v_call: TRBV19; cdr3_length: 16; clone_size: .; j_call: TRBJ2-2; d_call: TRBD2; cdr3_nt: TGTGCCAGTAGTCCGTGGACTAGCCCGAACACCGGGGAGCTGTTTTTT; cdr3_aa: CASSPWTSPNTGELFF
v_call: TRBV7-2; cdr3_length: 16; clone_size: few; j_call: TRBJ2-2; d_call: .; cdr3_nt: TGTGCCAGCAGCTTAGTGGGTAGCGGGAACACCGGGGAGCTGTTTTTT; cdr3_aa: CASSLVGSGNTGELFF
v_call: TRBV27; cdr3_length: 15; clone_size: .; j_call: TRBJ1-1; d_call: TRBD1; cdr3_nt: TGTGCCAGCAATAACCCCCGGACAGGGGAGACTGAAGCTTTCTTT; cdr3_aa: CASNNPRTGETEAFF
v_call: TRBV5-5; cdr3_length: 12; clone_size: .; j_call: TRBJ1-4; d_call: .; cdr3_nt: TGTGCCAGCAGCTGGCTTAATGAAAAACTGTTTTTT; cdr3_aa: CASSWLNEKLFF
v_call: TRBV18; cdr3_length: 15; clone_size: once; j_call: TRBJ2-7; d_call: TRBD1; cdr3_nt: TGTGCCAGCTCACACAGGGGGACAGGGGCCTACGAGCAGTACTTC; cdr3_aa: CASSHRGTGAYEQYF
v_call: TRBV7-8; cdr3_length: 14; clone_size: .; j_call: TRBJ2-7; d_call: TRBD1; cdr3_nt: TGTGCCAGCAGCATGGGACAGGCTGTCTACGAGCAGTACTTC; cdr3_aa: CASSMGQAVYEQYF
v_call: TRBV5-5; cdr3_length: 15; clone_size: .; j_call: TRBJ1-5; d_call: .; cdr3_nt: TGTGCCAGCAGCTCAGGACAGCCTAGCAATCAGCCCCAGCATTTT; cdr3_aa: CASSSGQPSNQPQHF
v_call: TRBV6-5; cdr3_length: 15; clone_size: .; j_call: TRBJ2-6; d_call: .; cdr3_nt: TGTGCCAGCAGTTTGACAGCCGCTGGGGCCAACGTCCTGACTTTC; cdr3_aa: CASSLTAAGANVLTF